This T cell receptor beta chain comes out of a study of blood T cell repertoires in COVID-19. The overall study: Acute and convalescent COVID-19 specimens originated in the United States, Italy and Spain. The analysed material was cDNA or gDNA that came from T cells, B-cell-depleted T cells, or PBMCs.

Original handling: Scientists estimated how many nucleated cells there were by amplifying reference gene primers. Some clones are missing from TCRdb's copy, which holds only in-frame ones; the method was immunoSEQ multiplex PCR. V and J calls and clone size are given by that table; D and trimming were obtained from the DNA. There are fewer than 500,000 clones in the sample; roughly 90% occur only once, and approximately 0.92% lies in the top ten. Followed longitudinally, the Seattle patients had been enrolled during active infection. Germline CDR1 reads SNHLY; CDR2 reads FYNNEI. This CDR3 has 14 residues. V shed 7 bases and J 6 bases; nucleotides not matched to a gene: 7.

The origin of this receptor is a man between 18 and 29 years old with COVID-19, enrolled during active disease. This rearrangement joins TRBV2 to TRBJ2-2; 8 nucleotides line up with TRBD2. Sequencing was done on a sample of peripheral blood. The DNA for the CDR3 is TGTGCCAGCATGAGGACTAGCTTCCCCGGGGAGCTGTTTTTT. Translating gives CASMRTSFPGELFF.